These 20 T cell receptor beta chains originate from one sample sequenced in a study of cytomegalovirus exposure and HLA in healthy donors. The primer mix had 60 Vbeta and 13 Jbeta primers. The assay was immunoSEQ multiplex PCR, and TCRdb's table has in-frame clones only and misses some. Of approximately 160,000 clones in the sample, roughly 77% are singletons; the top ten hold 1%. The sample taken for sequencing was PBMCs. The source of these receptors is a woman between 50 and 59 years old in good health and CMV-seropositive.

This chain uses TRBV6-5 with TRBJ2-2; TRBD1 aligns across 9 bases. Germline V CDR1 and CDR2: MNHEY, SVGAGI. The CDR3 contains 14 residues. V was pared by 7 bases and J by 5 bases, with 5 bases of the junction left unmatched. The CDR3 sequence: CASTWTGVTGELFF. The CDR3 nucleotides read TGTGCCAGCACCTGGACAGGGGTTACCGGGGAGCTGTTTTTT.

This clone appeared a few times. The chain recombines TRBV5-1 with TRBJ2-5, with TRBD1 matching 8 bases. CDR3 length: 15 residues. V shed 4 bases, J shed 6 bases, and the junction held 11 bases outside the gene matches. The germline V gene encodes CDR1 SGHRS and CDR2 YFSETQ. The DNA of the CDR3 is TGCGCCAGCAGCATTACCGGACAGGGCCTCCAGACCCAGTACTTC. This sequence encodes CASSITGQGLQTQYF.

This clone was observed once. The rearrangement links TRBV14 to TRBJ2-2; TRBD2 aligns across 9 bases. This CDR3 spans 16 amino acids. Per germline, CDR1 SGHDN and CDR2 FVKESK. V dropped 1 base and J dropped 4; count of bases not matched to a gene: 4. CDR3 loop: CASSQVAGVVTGELFF. The CDR3 nucleotides are TGTGCCAGCAGCCAAGTAGCGGGAGTGGTCACCGGGGAGCTGTTTTTT. The complete variable domain, with remaining parts taken from reference TRBV14 and TRBJ2-2, reads EAGVTQFPSHSVIEKGQTVTLRCDPISGHDNLYWYRRVMGKEIKFLLHFVKESKQDESGMPNNRFLAERTGGTYSTLKVQPAELEDSGVYFCASSQVAGVVTGELFFGEGSRLTVL.

The rearrangement links TRBV25-1 to TRBJ1-4, with 7 positions matching TRBD1. The V segment lost 6 bases and the J segment 5 bases; nucleotides outside the gene matches: 3. This CDR3 has 13 residues. Germline loops: CDR1 MGHDK, CDR2 SYGVNS. The chain's CDR3 is CASRPGGNEKLFF. The DNA for the CDR3 is TGTGCCAGCAGGCCAGGGGGAAATGAAAAACTGTTTTTT.

This clone was observed a single time. The V and J genes are TRBV5-4 and TRBJ2-3; no clear D. V lost 3 bases and J 3 bases, leaving 2 bases between the germline ends. CDR1 and CDR2 (germline): SGHNT, YYREEE (reference sequence). This CDR3 spans 11 amino acids. The CDR3 reads CASSSTDTQYF. CDR3 nucleotide sequence: TGTGCCAGCAGCTCAACAGATACGCAGTATTTT.

The chain has TRBV28 and TRBJ1-1, with 9 bases aligning to TRBD1. CDR3 length: 15 amino acids. The J segment lost 5 bases and the V segment lost 2 bases, leaving 6 bases of the junction unmatched. Germline values: CDR1 MDHEN, CDR2 SYDVKM. The CDR3 coding sequence is TGTGCCAGCAGTTTAATCCGGGACAGGGTAACTGAAGCTTTCTTT. This translates into CASSLIRDRVTEAFF. Supplemented by reference TRBV28 and TRBJ1-1, the full variable domain reads DVKVTQSSRYLVKRTGEKVFLECVQDMDHENMFWYRQDPGLGLRLIYFSYDVKMKEKGDIPEGYSVSREKKERFSLILESASTNQTSMYLCASSLIRDRVTEAFFGQGTRLTVV.

The chain uses TRBV5-4 and TRBJ2-2; TRBD2 matches 10 bases. The V gene end was trimmed by 4 bases and the J gene end by 1 base; junction bases not matched to a gene: 4. The germline V gene encodes CDR1 SGHNT and CDR2 YYREEE (reference sequence). The CDR3 is made up of 16 amino acids. The CDR3 DNA sequence: TGTGCCAGCAGCGACCGACTAGCGGGGAACACCGGGGAGCTGTTTTTT. Translating gives CASSDRLAGNTGELFF.

The chain is built from TRBV5-4 and TRBJ1-2; tentatively, D is TRBD1 (5 bases). Germline values: CDR1 SGHNT, CDR2 YYREEE (reference sequence). The CDR3 extends over 12 amino acids. V lost 3 bases, J lost 8 bases, and 11 bases lay in between. The CDR3 here is CASSSPGGGYTF. CDR3 sequence (DNA): TGTGCCAGCAGCTCCCCGGGGGGGGGCTACACCTTC.

This clone was counted a few times. The chain employs TRBV11-2 and TRBJ1-3, with D possibly matching TRBD1 (6 bases). Germline V lookup: CDR1 SGHAT, CDR2 FQNNGV. V lost 5 bases and J lost 8, with 10 bases in between. The CDR3 consists of 12 residues. The DNA for the CDR3 is TGTGCCAGCAGCCGCAACAGGGACACCATATATTTT. Translating gives CASSRNRDTIYF. The variable domain in full, with the rest retrieved from reference TRBV11-2 and TRBJ1-3, is EAGVAQSPRYKIIEKRQSVAFWCNPISGHATLYWYQQILGQGPKLLIQFQNNGVVDDSQLPKDRFSAERLKGVDSTLKIQPAKLEDSAVYLCASSRNRDTIYFGEGSWLTVV.

This clone was counted a single time. The chain is built from TRBV7-6 and TRBJ2-1; D unresolved. The CDR3 is 11 amino acids. The germline CDR1 and CDR2 sequences are SGHVS and FNYEAQ. Trimming cost V 3 bases and J 9 bases, with 6 bases left between them. CDR3 loop: CASSLRSEQFF. CDR3 in DNA: TGTGCCAGCAGCTTGAGGAGTGAGCAGTTCTTC.

The chain combines TRBV9 with TRBJ2-3, with TRBD2 matching 9 bases. The CDR3 runs 17 residues. The trim removed 2 bases at V and 3 bases at J, leaving 10 bases unmatched. Germline lookup yields CDR1 SGDLS and CDR2 YYNGEE. The CDR3 here is CASSVLGGRAGTDTQYF. CDR3 sequence (DNA): TGTGCCAGCAGCGTTCTAGGCGGGAGGGCCGGGACAGATACGCAGTATTTT.

This chain uses TRBV7-2 with TRBJ1-5; perhaps TRBD1 as D (6 bases). V lost 5 bases to trimming and J lost 0 bases, with 11 bases between them. The germline CDR1 and CDR2 sequences are SGHTA and FQGNSA. The CDR3 length is 15 residues. CDR3 sequence (DNA): TGTGCCAGCAGCATACAGGGTTCTAGCAATCAGCCCCAGCATTTT. It specifies CASSIQGSSNQPQHF. Using reference TRBV7-2 and TRBJ1-5 for the parts outside the CDR3, the full variable domain is GAGVSQSPSNKVTEKGKDVELRCDPISGHTALYWYRQSLGQGLEFLIYFQGNSAPDKSGLPSDRFSAERTGGSVSTLTIQRTQQEDSAVYLCASSIQGSSNQPQHFGDGTRLSIL.

J is TRBJ1-1 and V is TRBV5-4, with D hard to call. With 2 bases removed from V and 0 bases from J, the gap between germline ends came to 11 bases. This CDR3 region has 15 residues. The V gene's germline CDR1 is SGHNT and CDR2 YYREEE (reference sequence). The CDR3 region is CASSFGSSMNTEAFF. The CDR3 DNA sequence: TGTGCCAGCAGCTTCGGGTCTTCCATGAACACTGAAGCTTTCTTT. The variable domain in full, with the rest retrieved from reference TRBV5-4 and TRBJ1-1, is ETGVTQSPTHLIKTRGQQVTLRCSSQSGHNTVSWYQQALGQGPQFIFQYYREEENGRGNFPPRFSGLQFPNYSSELNVNALELDDSALYLCASSFGSSMNTEAFFGQGTRLTVV.

This clone was picked up a small number of times. This chain connects TRBV5-1 to TRBJ1-1; 8 positions match TRBD1. Germline V lookup: CDR1 SGHRS, CDR2 YFSETQ. After removal of 0 bases from V and 3 bases from J, the junction contained 19 bases not matched to a gene. The CDR3 totals 20 residues. This CDR3 is CASSLVWMDRVSRGDTEAFF. In DNA form, the CDR3 reads TGCGCCAGCAGCTTGGTCTGGATGGACAGGGTGTCTCGGGGGGACACTGAAGCTTTCTTT.

The chain combines TRBV4-3 with TRBJ1-4; 7 nucleotides agree with TRBD1. Germline V gene lookup returns CDR1 LGHNA and CDR2 YSLEER. This CDR3 has 15 amino acids. Trimming cost V 0 bases and J 5 bases; bases outside gene matches: 3. The CDR3 region has the DNA TGCGCCAGCAGCCAAGATAGCAGGGGGAATGAAAAACTGTTTTTT. It encodes CASSQDSRGNEKLFF.

The rearrangement joins TRBV7-6 to TRBJ1-5, with D unclear. Germline lookup yields CDR1 SGHVS and CDR2 FNYEAQ. This CDR3 comprises 13 residues. V gave up 0 bases and J gave up 9 bases, with 9 bases separating them. This CDR3 is CASSLARKGPQHF. CDR3 bases: TGTGCCAGCAGCTTAGCGCGGAAAGGGCCCCAGCATTTT.

The gene calls are TRBV9 and TRBJ2-2; tentative D call: TRBD2 (6 bases). CDR3 length: 18 residues. The V and J ends lost 0 bases and 5 bases respectively, with 20 bases between them. Per germline, CDR1 SGDLS and CDR2 YYNGEE. The CDR3 nucleotides read TGTGCCAGCAGCGTAGATACCCCCAGAGTGGCGGGGACCGGGGAGCTGTTTTTT. Its translation is CASSVDTPRVAGTGELFF.

The rearrangement links TRBV7-3 to TRBJ2-1, with 14 nucleotides matching TRBD2. The CDR3 is made up of 16 amino acids. Germline V lookup: CDR1 SGHTA, CDR2 FQGTGA. Germline trimming cut 4 bases from V and 6 bases from J; bases unmatched to any gene: 5. CDR3 nucleotide sequence: TGTGCCAGCAGCTCGCGGACTAGCGGGAGGACCAATGAGCAGTTCTTC. As protein: CASSSRTSGRTNEQFF.

The chain employs TRBV19 and TRBJ2-5, with D possibly TRBD1 on 6 matching bases. Germline V gene sequence: CDR1 LNHDA, CDR2 SQIVND (reference sequence). The CDR3 runs to 14 residues. The V end lost 5 bases, the J end lost 5 bases, and 15 bases lay between the germline ends. The CDR3 DNA sequence: TGTGCCAGTAGTTCCCACAGGGAACGCGAGACCCAGTACTTC. Protein product: CASSSHRERETQYF.

The rearrangement joins TRBV21-1 to TRBJ1-5; the table's TRBD1 call for D was not verified on the DNA. TRBV21-1 is an annotated pseudogene. The CDR3 totals 17 residues. In nucleotides, the CDR3 is TGTGCCAGCAGCAAACCCCTATGGGGGCCGATGAATCAGCCCCAGCATTTT. This codes for CASSKPLWGPMNQPQHF.